This T cell receptor (beta chain) was identified in a study of blood T cells in healthy people across ages. This clonotype was counted a few times. Antigen: not known. The CDR3 totals 15 residues. CDR1 is MDHEN and CDR2 is SYDVKM in the germline V gene. The J segment lost 0 bases and the V segment lost 6 bases, leaving 3 bases of the junction unmatched. Donors ranged from about 6 to 95 years old and were healthy Caucasians in Russia. For every donor, a draw yielded approximately 9.9 milliliters of peripheral blood. The study isolated at least 7 million PBMCs from each sample. Using a J-beta primer mix together with a sample-barcoded 5' primer, a second PCR was run for about 6 to 11 cycles. TCRdb ran MiXCR on the 5' RACE reads and lists one entry per CDR3 protein. This sample carries about 680,000 distinct CDR3 sequences, about 52% of them seen once, and the ten largest clones take around a third. General study findings and limits: The unsorted PBMCs prevented any conclusive comparison of naive versus antigen-experienced cells.

This sequence originates from a woman aged 60-75 years in good health. The rearrangement joins TRBV28 to TRBJ1-4, with TRBD1 matching over 8 bases. The sequencing sample was made of blood. CDR3 amino acids: CASREDRATNEKLFF. CDR3 nucleotide sequence: TGTGCCAGCAGGGAGGACAGGGCAACTAATGAAAAACTGTTTTTT. Based on the CDR3 plus reference TRBV28 and TRBJ1-4, the full variable domain is DVKVTQSSRYLVKRTGEKVFLECVQDMDHENMFWYRQDPGLGLRLIYFSYDVKMKEKGDIPEGYSVSREKKERFSLILESASTNQTSMYLCASREDRATNEKLFFGSGTQLSVL.